This entry lists 18 T cell receptor beta chains sequenced from one sample in a study of identifying expanded T cells in peripheral blood. Data came from immunoSEQ multiplex PCR; TCRdb stores just in-frame clones and leaves some out. The table lists fewer than 60,000 clones, around 82% of them singletons. The sample consisted of blood. These receptors were obtained from a person aged 18 to 70 in good health.

The chain recombines TRBV27 with TRBJ1-1; D gene uncertain. Germline-derived CDR1 and CDR2 are MNHEY and SMNVEV (reference sequence). The CDR3 has 14 amino acids. Trimming stripped 6 bases from V and 2 bases from J, with 13 bases between. DNA for the CDR3: TGTGCCAGCAGCACAAATAACAGAAACACTGAAGCTTTCTTT. This encodes CASSTNNRNTEAFF.

By share, this clone counts as medium-sized. This chain joins TRBV11-2 and TRBJ2-2; TRBD2 matches at 9 bases. The CDR3 is 16 amino acids. J was trimmed by 1 base and V by 0 bases; bases with no gene match: 0. CDR1 is SGHAT, CDR2 FQNNGV, per germline. CDR3 bases: TGTGCCAGCAGCTTAGAAGCGGGAGGGAACACCGGGGAGCTGTTTTTT. Its translation: CASSLEAGGNTGELFF.

The chain carries TRBV15 and TRBJ2-1, with D hard to call. This CDR3 spans 11 amino acids. Germline lookup yields CDR1 LNHNV and CDR2 YYDKDF (reference sequence). With 6 bases removed from V and 7 bases from J, the gap between germline ends came to 7 bases. CDR3 in DNA: TGTGCCACCAGTATGGGTAATGAGCAGTTCTTC. Its translation is CATSMGNEQFF.

The chain is built from TRBV7-3 and TRBJ1-1; D gene uncertain. This CDR3 region has 11 residues. CDR1 and CDR2 (germline): SGHTA, FQGTGA. Trimming stripped 3 bases from V and 4 bases from J, with 3 bases between. CDR3 sequence reads: CASSLVTEAFF. The CDR3 DNA reads TGTGCCAGCAGCTTGGTCACTGAAGCTTTCTTT.

The chain uses TRBV5-6 and TRBJ1-2; 8 bases match TRBD1. The V and J ends lost 2 bases and 2 bases, in that order; junction bases with no gene match: 5. Germline V gene data show CDR1 as SGHDT and CDR2 as YYEEEE. CDR3 length: 15 residues. The chain's CDR3 is CASSFRDRSNYGYTF. DNA for the CDR3: TGTGCCAGCAGCTTCCGGGACAGGTCGAACTATGGCTACACCTTC.

The chain recombines TRBV9 with TRBJ1-1; TRBD1 matches 7 bases. In germline, CDR1 is SGDLS, CDR2 YYNGEE. This CDR3 is built from 13 residues. J was trimmed by 1 base and V by 8 bases; bases with no gene match: 5. The CDR3 coding sequence is TGTGCCAGTGGGGACAGACCGAACACTGAAGCTTTCTTT. Residues: CASGDRPNTEAFF. The whole variable domain, remainder taken from reference TRBV9 and TRBJ1-1, is DSGVTQTPKHLITATGQRVTLRCSPRSGDLSVYWYQQSLDQGLQFLIQYYNGEERAKGNILERFSAQQFPDLHSELNLSSLELGDSALYFCASGDRPNTEAFFGQGTRLTVV.

This chain links TRBV5-5 with TRBJ1-2; 9 bases line up with TRBD1. The germline gives CDR1 SGHKS, CDR2 YYEKEE (reference sequence). This CDR3 contains 16 residues. J was trimmed by 2 bases and V by 3 bases; bases with no gene match: 8. In DNA form, the CDR3 reads TGTGCCAGCAGCTCATCCGGGACAGGGCAAAACTATGGCTACACCTTC. It yields the protein CASSSSGTGQNYGYTF.

The CDR3 DNA follows: TGTGCCAGCAGCTTAGAGTTGGGGGAGTCGGCCCAGTACTTC. It codes for CASSLELGESAQYF. V gene TRBV7-2 combines with J gene TRBJ2-5; D is tentatively TRBD1 or TRBD2 (5 bases each). Trimming removed 1 base at V and 9 bases at J, with 15 bases between. CDR1 SGHTA and CDR2 FQGNSA come from the germline V gene. CDR3 length equals 14 residues.

The chain couples TRBV5-6 to TRBJ1-4, with D uncertain. The CDR3 has 13 amino acids. Germline-derived CDR1 and CDR2 are SGHDT and YYEEEE. Between the trimmed V and J ends, which lost 2 bases and 12 bases, there was a span of 14 bases. CDR3 DNA: TGTGCCAGCAGCTTTGTCGGACGTGAGGAACTGTTTTTT. Translating it yields CASSFVGREELFF.

The genes are TRBV6-1 and TRBJ2-7; TRBD1 aligns across 7 bases. Germline CDR1 and CDR2: MNHNS and SASEGT. The J segment lost 3 bases and the V segment lost 6 bases, leaving 8 bases of the junction unmatched. This CDR3 is built from 14 residues. The CDR3 here is CASSADRRRYEQYF. The CDR3, as DNA: TGTGCCAGCAGCGCGGACAGGCGCCGCTACGAGCAGTACTTC.

For this clone: One end of the junction is discordant with germline, which a read error may explain. CDR3 loop: CASTAPGQARITTF. The CDR3 coding sequence is TGTGCCAGCACCGCACCCGGACAGGCGCGTATAACAACCTTC. This sequence joins TRBV28 and TRBJ2-7; 7 positions agree with TRBD1. CDR3 length equals 14 residues. Germline CDR1 is MDHEN and CDR2 is SYDVKM.

This CDR3 is CASRQGAGGYTF. The CDR3, as DNA: TGTGCCAGCAGACAGGGGGCTGGAGGCTACACCTTC. The V and J genes are TRBV19 and TRBJ1-2; 10 bases agree with TRBD1. Germline CDR1 reads LNHDA; CDR2 reads SQIVND (reference sequence). J was trimmed by 8 bases and V by 9 bases; bases with no gene match: 6. The CDR3 sequence is 12 residues long.

The chain employs TRBV4-3 and TRBJ2-2; 10 bases align to TRBD2. CDR3 length: 18 residues. The V and J ends lost 0 bases and 4 bases, in that order; junction bases with no gene match: 8. Germline CDR1 and CDR2: LGHNA and YSLEER. The chain's CDR3 is CASSQDLLAGDPTGELFF. CDR3 DNA sequence: TGCGCCAGCAGCCAAGATCTCCTAGCGGGAGATCCCACCGGGGAGCTGTTTTTT.

The V gene is TRBV7-2, the J gene TRBJ2-1; 7 bases fit TRBD2. V shed 10 bases, J shed 4 bases, and the junction held 16 bases outside the gene matches. Per the germline V gene, CDR1 is SGHTA and CDR2 is FQGNSA. The CDR3 consists of 16 residues. The CDR3 region is CATKALPGGSYNEQFF. The DNA of the CDR3 is TGTGCCACCAAAGCCTTACCCGGCGGGAGTTACAATGAGCAGTTCTTC.

The chain uses TRBV10-3 and TRBJ2-1; a weak D match, TRBD2 (6 bases). The germline CDR1 and CDR2 sequences are ENHRY and SYGVKD. The V and J ends lost 4 bases and 3 bases respectively, with 7 bases between them. This CDR3 has 13 residues. DNA of the CDR3: TGTGCCATCAGTGGGGGACTCTACAATGAGCAGTTCTTC. This translates into CAISGGLYNEQFF.

CDR3 protein: CASSVATGAGPYEQYF. The CDR3 DNA sequence: TGTGCCAGCAGCGTAGCGACCGGAGCGGGACCCTACGAGCAGTACTTC. V is TRBV9 and J is TRBJ2-7; 7 bases are a match to TRBD2. Trimming removed 0 bases from V and 2 bases from J; junction bases left unmatched: 8. This CDR3 is built from 16 residues. Germline V CDR1 and CDR2: SGDLS, YYNGEE.

The chain employs TRBV29-1 and TRBJ2-7; TRBD2 is a possible D gene (6 bases). The germline V gene encodes CDR1 SQVTM and CDR2 ANQGSEA. The length of the CDR3 is 14 residues. The ends were cut back, 4 bases at V and 3 bases at J, with 16 bases in the middle. The CDR3 region is CSVGGVDSRYEQYF. In nucleotides, the CDR3 is TGCAGCGTTGGGGGGGTTGATTCCCGCTACGAGCAGTACTTC.

The V call is TRBV5-1, the J call TRBJ2-1; 13 positions agree with TRBD2. CDR3 size: 17 residues. Germline loops: CDR1 SGHRS, CDR2 YFSETQ. V was clipped by 3 bases and J by 7 bases; unmatched bases: 10. The CDR3: CASSYYPGLAGLNEQFF. The CDR3 nucleotides read TGCGCCAGCAGCTATTACCCGGGACTAGCGGGATTGAATGAGCAGTTCTTC.